This T cell receptor beta chain derives from a study of blood T cell repertoires in COVID-19. Overall study: COVID-19 samples, acute and convalescent, were from the United States, Italy and Spain.

As handled by the study authors: Reference gene primer amplification in the assay estimated nucleated cell counts. Here immunoSEQ multiplex PCR was the method, and the copy in TCRdb shows in-frame clones only, minus some. For V, J and clone size, that table is used; D and trimming come from the DNA. The table shows roughly 290,000 clones, with about 89% occurring only once. The CDR3 loop spans 17 amino acids. Germline values: CDR1 SGHTA, CDR2 FQGNSA. J was trimmed by 3 bases and V by 5 bases; bases with no gene match: 9. The clonotype was recovered from a woman aged 45-65 years who had recovered from COVID-19. The rearrangement links TRBV7-2 to TRBJ2-5, with 13 bases matching TRBD2. Sample: peripheral blood. In DNA form, the CDR3 reads TGTGCCAGCAGCCAGACCGGGACTAGCGGGAATGAAGAGACCCAGTACTTC. It codes for CASSQTGTSGNEETQYF.